This T cell receptor (beta chain) was documented in a study of blood T cell repertoires in COVID-19. Across the study: Sites across the United States, Italy and Spain contributed samples from acute and convalescent COVID-19. T cells, B-cell-depleted T cells, or PBMCs provided the cDNA or gDNA that served as material.

Under the authors' procedure: Estimated nucleated cell counts came from reference gene primer amplification. Here immunoSEQ multiplex PCR was the method, and the copy in TCRdb shows in-frame clones only, minus some. V, J and clone size are those of that table, while D and trimming were read from the DNA. This sample has 150,000 to 170,000 clones, with approximately 85% found just once. The germline gives CDR1 SGHVS, CDR2 FNYEAQ. The CDR3 consists of 12 residues. V dropped 0 bases and J dropped 6 bases, with 5 bases sitting between them. Patients of the Seattle cohort, enrolled during active infection, were followed longitudinally.

The source of this sequence is a man aged 60-69 years with COVID-19, enrolled during active disease. The chain links TRBV7-6 to TRBJ1-1, with D possibly being TRBD1 (5 bases). Material for sequencing was peripheral blood. The CDR3 here is CASSLAGAEAFF. The CDR3 coding sequence is TGTGCCAGCAGCTTAGCAGGGGCTGAAGCTTTCTTT.